The 9 T cell receptor beta chains below all came from one sample that was sequenced in a study of T cell changes during pregnancy in multiple sclerosis. Method: immunoSEQ multiplex PCR; TCRdb's copy keeps in-frame clones and lacks some. The sample includes fewer than 100,000 clones, over 75% of them seen just once. The sequences come from peripheral blood, collected before pregnancy. All receptors come from a female donor with multiple sclerosis, enrolled in a pregnancy study.

The chain is built from TRBV6-5 and TRBJ1-1, with TRBD1 as a possible D gene (6 bases). V dropped 2 bases and J dropped 5 bases, with 18 bases sitting between them. This CDR3 contains 16 residues. The germline gives CDR1 MNHEY, CDR2 SVGAGI. CDR3 residues: CASSYRRGGLVTEAFF. Written as DNA, the CDR3 is TGTGCCAGCAGTTACCGTCGGGGGGGGCTCGTTACTGAAGCTTTCTTT.

The chain recombines TRBV7-2 with TRBJ1-6; D is undetermined. Germline-derived CDR1 and CDR2 are SGHTA and FQGNSA. This CDR3 has 16 residues. V lost 5 bases and J lost 8, with 19 bases in between. The CDR3 reads CASSLRATGLHSPLHF. In DNA, the CDR3 is TGTGCCAGCAGCCTGAGGGCCACTGGCCTCCATTCACCCCTCCACTTT.

On this clone itself: This CDR3 is also generated by other DNA sequences in the sample. V and J are TRBV4-3 and TRBJ1-6, with no clear D. The CDR3 is 13 amino acids. Looked up from germline, CDR1 is LGHNA and CDR2 is YSLEER. The CDR3 sequence: CAPLTRGNSPLHF. The CDR3 DNA is TGCGCGCCATTGACACGTGGGAATTCACCCCTCCACTTT.

The rearrangement links TRBV7-6 to TRBJ2-5; TRBD1 matches 8 bases. The germline CDR1 and CDR2 sequences are SGHVS and FNYEAQ. This CDR3 has 13 amino acids. Trimming removed 5 bases from V and 11 bases from J; junction bases left unmatched: 10. For the CDR3, the DNA is TGTGCCAGCAGCCCCCGGACAGGGTTGGAGCAGTACTTC. Translating it yields CASSPRTGLEQYF.

This clone was picked up many times. This sequence joins TRBV11-2 and TRBJ2-7, with a possible D match to TRBD2 (7 bases). CDR3 length: 17 amino acids. The germline V gene encodes CDR1 SGHAT and CDR2 FQNNGV. The germline V and J ends were trimmed by 1 base and 3 bases, with 19 bases remaining between them. The CDR3 coding sequence is TGTGCCAGCAGCTTAGGCACCCCGGGGGGCTGGGTCTACGAGCAGTACTTC. This encodes CASSLGTPGGWVYEQYF.

The genes are TRBV19 and TRBJ1-2; 9 nucleotides agree with TRBD1. Germline V lookup: CDR1 LNHDA, CDR2 SQIVND (reference sequence). The CDR3 is 13 amino acids. The ends lost 7 bases at V and 7 bases at J; junction bases unmatched: 7. CDR3 residues: CASISDRGGGYTF. The DNA for the CDR3 is TGTGCCAGTATATCGGACAGGGGTGGTGGCTACACCTTC.

CDR3 bases: TGTGCCAGCAGGCCCGGGGTCTCTGGAAACACCATATATTTT. Protein product: CASRPGVSGNTIYF. The chain carries TRBV6-5 and TRBJ1-3; D remains unclear. Per the germline V gene, CDR1 is MNHEY and CDR2 is SVGAGI. The V end lost 6 bases, the J end lost 0 bases, and 9 bases lay between the germline ends. The CDR3 runs to 14 residues.

This clone was detected many times. The rearrangement joins TRBV18 to TRBJ1-6, with 7 bases identical to TRBD1. CDR1 KGHSH and CDR2 LQKENI come from the germline V gene. The V and J ends lost 3 bases and 6 bases, in that order; junction bases with no gene match: 5. CDR3 length equals 15 residues. The CDR3 sequence is CASSPRGQINSPLHF. The CDR3 coding sequence is TGTGCCAGCTCACCGAGGGGACAGATTAATTCACCCCTCCACTTT.

This clone has a count of ten or more. V usage is TRBV5-1 and J usage is TRBJ1-6; D ambiguous. The CDR3 spans 16 residues. Trimming shortened V by 1 base and J by 4 bases, and 12 bases separated the two germline ends. Germline V gene lookup returns CDR1 SGHRS and CDR2 YFSETQ. CDR3 region: CASSLSGGGYNSPLHF. The CDR3 nucleotides are TGCGCCAGCAGCTTGTCTGGTGGAGGGTATAATTCACCCCTCCACTTT.